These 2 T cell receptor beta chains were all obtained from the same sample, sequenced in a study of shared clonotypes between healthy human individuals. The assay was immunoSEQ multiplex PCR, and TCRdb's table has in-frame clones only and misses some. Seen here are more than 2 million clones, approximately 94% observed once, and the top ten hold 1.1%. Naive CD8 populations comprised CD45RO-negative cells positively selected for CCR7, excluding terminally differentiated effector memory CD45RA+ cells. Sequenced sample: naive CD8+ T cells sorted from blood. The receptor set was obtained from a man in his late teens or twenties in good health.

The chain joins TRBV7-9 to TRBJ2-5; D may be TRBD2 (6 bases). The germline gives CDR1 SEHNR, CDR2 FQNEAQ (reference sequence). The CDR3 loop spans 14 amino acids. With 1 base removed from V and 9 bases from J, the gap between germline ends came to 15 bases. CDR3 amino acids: CASSLVNSPGAQYF. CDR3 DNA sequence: TGTGCCAGCAGCTTAGTCAACAGCCCGGGGGCCCAGTACTTC.

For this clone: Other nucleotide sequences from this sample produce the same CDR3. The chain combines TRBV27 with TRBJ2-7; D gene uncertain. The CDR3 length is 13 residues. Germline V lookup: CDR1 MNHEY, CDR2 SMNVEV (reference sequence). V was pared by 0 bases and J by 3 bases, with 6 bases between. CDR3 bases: TGTGCCAGCAGTTTATCGTATGGCTACGAGCAGTACTTC. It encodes CASSLSYGYEQYF.